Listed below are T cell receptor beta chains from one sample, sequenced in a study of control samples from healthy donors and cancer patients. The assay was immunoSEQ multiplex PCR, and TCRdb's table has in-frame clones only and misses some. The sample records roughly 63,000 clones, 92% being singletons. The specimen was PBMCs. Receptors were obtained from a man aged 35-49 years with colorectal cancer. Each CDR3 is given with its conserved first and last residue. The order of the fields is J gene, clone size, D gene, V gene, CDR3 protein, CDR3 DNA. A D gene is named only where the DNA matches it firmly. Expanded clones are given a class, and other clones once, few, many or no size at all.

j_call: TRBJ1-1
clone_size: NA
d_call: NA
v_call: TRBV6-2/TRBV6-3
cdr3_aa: CASSYAVNTEAFF
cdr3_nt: TGTGCCAGCAGTTACGCCGTGAACACTGAAGCTTTCTTT

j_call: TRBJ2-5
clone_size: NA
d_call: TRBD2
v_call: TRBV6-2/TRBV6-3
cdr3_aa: CASSYPLGGTRGEETQYF
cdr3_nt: TGTGCCAGCAGTTACCCCCTGGGCGGGACTAGAGGGGAAGAGACCCAGTACTTC

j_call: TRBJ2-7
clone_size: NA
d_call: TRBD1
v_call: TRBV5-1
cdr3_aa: CASSLRQGITYEQYF
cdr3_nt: TGCGCCAGCAGCCTACGACAGGGGATAACCTACGAGCAGTACTTC

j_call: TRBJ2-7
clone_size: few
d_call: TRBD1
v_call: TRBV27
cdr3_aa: CASRPGQPVWEQYF
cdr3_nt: TGTGCCAGCAGACCGGGACAGCCAGTGTGGGAGCAGTACTTC

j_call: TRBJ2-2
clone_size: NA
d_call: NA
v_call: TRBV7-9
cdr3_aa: CASRRNVGTGELFF
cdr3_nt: TGTGCCAGCAGGCGGAATGTAGGAACCGGGGAGCTGTTTTTT

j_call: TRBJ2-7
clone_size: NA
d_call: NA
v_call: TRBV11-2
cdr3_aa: CASSGGTFMSEQYF
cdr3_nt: TGTGCCAGCAGCGGGGGGACGTTCATGTCCGAGCAGTACTTC

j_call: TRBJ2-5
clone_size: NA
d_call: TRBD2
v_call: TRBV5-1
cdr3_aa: CASSSGGGQETQYF
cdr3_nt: TGCGCCAGCAGCTCCGGGGGGGGCCAGGAGACCCAGTACTTC

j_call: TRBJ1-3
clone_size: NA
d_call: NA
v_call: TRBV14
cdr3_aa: CASNQVRGGTIYF
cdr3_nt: TGTGCCAGCAACCAAGTTCGTGGGGGCACCATATATTTT

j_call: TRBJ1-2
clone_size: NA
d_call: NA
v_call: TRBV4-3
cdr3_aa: CASSQGVGARGGYTF
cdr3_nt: TGCGCCAGCAGCCAAGGGGTAGGGGCCCGCGGGGGCTACACCTTC

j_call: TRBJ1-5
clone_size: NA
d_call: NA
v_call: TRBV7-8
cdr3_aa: CASSLFWILGNQPQHF
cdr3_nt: TGTGCCAGCAGCTTATTCTGGATTTTGGGCAATCAGCCCCAGCATTTT

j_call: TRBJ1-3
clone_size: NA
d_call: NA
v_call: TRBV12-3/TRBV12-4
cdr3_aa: CASSLTYGNTIYF
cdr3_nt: TGTGCCAGCAGTTTAACCTACGGAAACACCATATATTTT

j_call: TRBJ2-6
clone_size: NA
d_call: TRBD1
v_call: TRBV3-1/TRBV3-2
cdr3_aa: CASSLDRAGANVLTF
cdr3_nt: TGTGCCAGCAGCCTCGACAGGGCTGGGGCCAACGTCCTGACTTTC

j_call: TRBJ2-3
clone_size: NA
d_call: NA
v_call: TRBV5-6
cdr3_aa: CASSLGFGGTDTQYF
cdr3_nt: TGTGCCAGCAGCTTGGGGTTTGGCGGCACAGATACGCAGTATTTT

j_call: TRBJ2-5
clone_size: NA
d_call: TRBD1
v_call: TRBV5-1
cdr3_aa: CASSLGQGTGETQYF
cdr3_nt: TGCGCCAGCAGCTTGGGACAGGGTACAGGGGAGACCCAGTACTTC

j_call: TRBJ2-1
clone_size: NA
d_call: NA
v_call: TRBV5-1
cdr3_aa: CASSPGDRGRNEQFF
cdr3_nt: TGCGCCAGCAGCCCGGGGGACCGGGGCCGGAATGAGCAGTTCTTC

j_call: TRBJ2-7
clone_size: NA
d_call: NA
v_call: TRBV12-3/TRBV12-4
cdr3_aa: CASSSHREQYF
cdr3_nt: TGTGCCAGCAGTTCCCACAGGGAGCAGTACTTC

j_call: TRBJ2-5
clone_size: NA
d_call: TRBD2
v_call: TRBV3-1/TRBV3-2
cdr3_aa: CASKLIVRAGGQETQYF
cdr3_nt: TGTGCCAGCAAATTAATAGTACGAGCGGGGGGCCAAGAGACCCAGTACTTC

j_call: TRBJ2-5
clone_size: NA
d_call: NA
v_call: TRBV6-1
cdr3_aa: CASSEGSAGPGETQYF
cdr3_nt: TGTGCCAGCAGTGAAGGGTCGGCAGGCCCGGGAGAGACCCAGTACTTC

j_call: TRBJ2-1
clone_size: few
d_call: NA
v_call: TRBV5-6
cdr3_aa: CASSLELSRSGNEQFF
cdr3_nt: TGTGCCAGCAGCTTGGAGTTGAGCAGGTCGGGAAATGAGCAGTTCTTC

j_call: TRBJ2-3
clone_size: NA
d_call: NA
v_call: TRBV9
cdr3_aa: CASSERYRDPRFTDTQYF
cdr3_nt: TGTGCCAGCAGCGAGCGGTACCGGGACCCTCGTTTCACAGATACGCAGTATTTT

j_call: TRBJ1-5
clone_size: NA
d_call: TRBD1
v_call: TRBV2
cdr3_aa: CASSVTGGSDQPQHF
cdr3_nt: TGTGCCAGCAGTGTCACAGGGGGCTCGGATCAGCCCCAGCATTTT

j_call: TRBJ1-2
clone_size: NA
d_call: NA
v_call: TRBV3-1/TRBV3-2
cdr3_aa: CASSPGRASRGYGYTF
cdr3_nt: TGTGCCAGCAGCCCAGGGAGGGCATCTAGAGGCTATGGCTACACCTTC

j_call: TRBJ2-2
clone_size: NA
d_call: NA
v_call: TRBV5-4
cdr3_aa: CASSPKAGNTGELFF
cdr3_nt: TGTGCCAGCAGCCCAAAGGCCGGGAACACCGGGGAGCTGTTTTTT

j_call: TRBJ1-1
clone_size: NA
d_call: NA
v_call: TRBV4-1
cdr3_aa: CASSQPRQGQKNTEAFF
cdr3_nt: TGCGCCAGCAGCCAACCCCGCCAAGGACAGAAGAACACTGAAGCTTTCTTT

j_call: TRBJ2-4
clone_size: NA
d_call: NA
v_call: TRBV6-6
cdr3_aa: CASSYSHRETIQYF
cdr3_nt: TGTGCCAGCAGTTACTCGCACAGGGAGACCATTCAGTACTTC

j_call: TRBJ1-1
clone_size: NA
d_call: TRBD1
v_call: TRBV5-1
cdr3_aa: CASGQAGRGTEAFF
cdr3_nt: TGCGCCAGCGGACAAGCAGGCAGGGGGACTGAAGCTTTCTTT

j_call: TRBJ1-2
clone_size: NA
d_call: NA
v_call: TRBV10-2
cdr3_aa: CASSPTRADGYTF
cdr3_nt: TGCGCCAGCAGTCCTACGCGAGCGGATGGCTACACCTTC

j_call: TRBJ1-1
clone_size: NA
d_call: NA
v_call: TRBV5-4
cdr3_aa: CASSLIHLTEAFF
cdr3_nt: TGTGCCAGCAGCTTGATACATCTCACTGAAGCTTTCTTT

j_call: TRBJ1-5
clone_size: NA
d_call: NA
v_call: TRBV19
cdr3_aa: CASSRDRSDNQPQHF
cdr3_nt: TGTGCCAGTAGTAGGGACCGGAGCGACAATCAGCCCCAGCATTTT